These T cell receptor beta chains were read from a single sample in a study of blood T cell repertoires in COVID-19. Using immunoSEQ multiplex PCR, the repertoire was profiled, and TCRdb retains in-frame clones only, with some absent. The data show 250,000 to 300,000 clones, roughly 90% seen once. The specimen was PBMCs or T cells enriched from blood (not recorded which). Every receptor here comes from a woman aged 25 to 39 who had recovered from COVID-19. The CDR3 runs from the conserved cysteine through the conserved F or W. Fields, in order: clone size, D gene, J gene, V gene, CDR3 DNA, CDR3 protein. D genes are given only for firm matches. Size tells how often a clone was seen (once, few, many) or the class of an expanded clone, and some rows leave it out.

NA | TRBD2 | TRBJ2-3 | TRBV12-3/TRBV12-4 | TGTGCCAGCAGCCGGGAGGGCCGGGATACGCAGTATTTT | CASSREGRDTQYF
NA | TRBD1 | TRBJ1-4 | TRBV3-1/TRBV3-2 | TGTGCCAGCAGCAAAGGGGGAGGTCAGGGGGATGAAAAACTGTTTTTT | CASSKGGGQGDEKLFF
NA | TRBD2 | TRBJ2-1 | TRBV28 | TGTGCCAGCAGTATAAGGACTAGCGGGAGTTACAATGAGCAGTTCTTC | CASSIRTSGSYNEQFF
NA | TRBD2 | TRBJ2-7 | TRBV7-2 | TGTGCCAGCAGCTCTCGGACTAGCGGGACTGGCGAGCAGTACTTC | CASSSRTSGTGEQYF
NA | TRBD2 | TRBJ2-3 | TRBV9 | TGTGCCAGCAGCTTCTCCTTGGGGGAGGGAACAGATACGCAGTATTTT | CASSFSLGEGTDTQYF
NA | TRBD2 | TRBJ2-1 | TRBV10-2 | TGCGCCAGCAGTGACACTAGCGGGTCCCATGAGCAGTTCTTC | CASSDTSGSHEQFF
NA | NA | TRBJ2-2 | TRBV11-2 | TGTGCCAGCAGCCATCACCCGCCCTGGGCCCTGGGTGAAGCCGGGGAGCTGTTTTTT | CASSHHPPWALGEAGELFF
once | NA | TRBJ1-4 | TRBV2 | TGTGCCAGCAGACTGGGGAGGGATCATGGTGAAAAACTGTTTTTT | CASRLGRDHGEKLFF
NA | NA | TRBJ1-6 | TRBV7-9 | TGTGCCAGCTCAAGGGACTTAGGATCACCCCTCCACTTT | CASSRDLGSPLHF
NA | NA | TRBJ2-7 | TRBV27 | TGTGCCAGCAGTCCAGGGGATGGACTTCAATACGAGCAGTACTTC | CASSPGDGLQYEQYF
NA | TRBD2 | TRBJ2-2 | TRBV6-4 | TGTGCCAGCAGTATTAGCGGGAGTTCCGGGGAGCTGTTTTTT | CASSISGSSGELFF
NA | TRBD1 | TRBJ1-1 | TRBV7-6 | TGTGCCAGCAGCCCTGGACAGGGGGGTACTGAAGCTTTCTTT | CASSPGQGGTEAFF
NA | TRBD1 | TRBJ1-2 | TRBV29-1 | TGCAGCGTACAGGGGGAGAACTATGGCTACACCTTC | CSVQGENYGYTF
NA | TRBD1 | TRBJ1-5 | TRBV19 | TGTGCCAGTGATCGAGGGACAGCCGGTCAGCCCCAGCATTTT | CASDRGTAGQPQHF
NA | TRBD1 | TRBJ2-2 | TRBV11-2 | TGTGCCAGCAGCTCTACCTCAGGGGGTAACACCGGGGAGCTGTTTTTT | CASSSTSGGNTGELFF
NA | NA | TRBJ1-2 | TRBV27 | TGTGCCAGCAGTTTGAGGGGGGGCCCTACCGATGGCTACACCTTC | CASSLRGGPTDGYTF